Listed below are T cell receptor beta chains from one sample, sequenced in a study of blood T cell repertoires in COVID-19. Clones were sequenced by immunoSEQ multiplex PCR, and TCRdb holds only the in-frame ones, with some missing. The sample records fewer than 200,000 clones, 87% being singletons. The sequencing input was PBMCs or T cells enriched from blood (not recorded which). These receptor sequences come from a human donor with acute COVID-19. The donor label of this sample is uncertain. CDR3s include the opening cysteine and the closing phenylalanine or tryptophan. A D gene is named only where the DNA matches it firmly. Size is stated for part of the rows, as once, few or many counts, or as a class when the clone is expanded.

TRBV23-1,NA,TRBD1,TRBJ1-2,TGCGCCAGCAGTCAAATTCCGGGACAGGGGAATTCTAACTATGGCTACACCTTC,CASSQIPGQGNSNYGYTF
TRBV30,NA,TRBD1,TRBJ1-2,TGTGCCTGGAGTTCCACCCGGACAGGGGGCGGGTATGGCTACACCTTC,CAWSSTRTGGGYGYTF
TRBV19,NA,NA,TRBJ2-2,TGTGCCAGTACTTCCGATAGGGGCACCGGGGAGCTGTTTTTT,CASTSDRGTGELFF
TRBV9,NA,NA,TRBJ2-7,TGTGCCAGCAGCCAAGACAGTTACTACGAGCAGTACTTC,CASSQDSYYEQYF
TRBV9,few,NA,TRBJ1-5,TGTGCCAGCAGCGTTGGGGGGAGCGGTCAGCCCCAGCATTTT,CASSVGGSGQPQHF
TRBV11-2,NA,TRBD1,TRBJ2-2,TGTGCCAGCAGCTTCCGAGGGGGCTCCACCGGGGAGCTGTTTTTT,CASSFRGGSTGELFF
TRBV27,once,TRBD2,TRBJ2-3,TGTGCCAGCAGTTTATCGACTAGCGGGGGCCCAGATACGCAGTATTTT,CASSLSTSGGPDTQYF
TRBV6-4,NA,NA,TRBJ1-1,TGTGCCAGCAGTAAAGAGGGAACCACTGAAGCTTTCTTT,CASSKEGTTEAFF
TRBV30,NA,TRBD1,TRBJ2-5,TGTGCCTGGAGTGTGGACAGGGGGCAAGTGGAGACCCAGTACTTC,CAWSVDRGQVETQYF
TRBV6-5,NA,NA,TRBJ1-3,TGTGCCATTTCTGGCAGGGAACCTGGAAACACCATATATTTT,CAISGREPGNTIYF
TRBV2,NA,NA,TRBJ2-1,TGTGCCAGCAGTCAATTCCTTATAGATGAGCAGTTCTTC,CASSQFLIDEQFF
TRBV6-5,NA,NA,TRBJ2-7,TGTGCCAGCAGTTTGGCGGGGACCTACGAGCAGTACTTC,CASSLAGTYEQYF
TRBV2,NA,TRBD2,TRBJ2-5,TGTGCCAGCAGTGAGGCTAGCGGGGGATTAAAGGAGACCCAGTACTTC,CASSEASGGLKETQYF
TRBV10-3,NA,NA,TRBJ1-2,TGTGCCATCAGTGGGCGCGGTAACTATGGCTACACCTTC,CAISGRGNYGYTF
TRBV5-1,NA,TRBD1,TRBJ1-3,TGCGCCAGCAGCCCCGGGACAGGGTACGGAAACACCATATATTTT,CASSPGTGYGNTIYF
TRBV5-4,NA,TRBD1,TRBJ2-7,TGTGCCAGCAGGATACAGGGGATCTACGAGCAGTACTTC,CASRIQGIYEQYF